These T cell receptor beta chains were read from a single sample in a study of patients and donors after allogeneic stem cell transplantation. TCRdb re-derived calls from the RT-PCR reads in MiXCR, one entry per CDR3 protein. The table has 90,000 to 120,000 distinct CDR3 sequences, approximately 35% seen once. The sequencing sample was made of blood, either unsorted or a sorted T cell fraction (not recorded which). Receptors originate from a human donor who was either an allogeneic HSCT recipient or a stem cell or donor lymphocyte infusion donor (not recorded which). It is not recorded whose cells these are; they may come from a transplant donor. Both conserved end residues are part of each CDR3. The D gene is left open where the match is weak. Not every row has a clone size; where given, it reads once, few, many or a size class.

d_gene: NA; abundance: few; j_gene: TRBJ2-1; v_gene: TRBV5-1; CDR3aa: CASSLAQSSYNEQFF; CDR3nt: TGCGCCAGCAGCTTGGCCCAGAGCTCCTACAATGAGCAGTTCTTC
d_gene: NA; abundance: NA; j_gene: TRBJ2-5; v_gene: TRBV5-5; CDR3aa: CASSFPVIGSETQYF; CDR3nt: TGTGCCAGCAGCTTCCCAGTTATAGGGTCGGAGACCCAGTACTTC
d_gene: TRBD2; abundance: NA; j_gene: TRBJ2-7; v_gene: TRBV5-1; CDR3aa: CASSLESGATYEQYF; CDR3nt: TGCGCCAGCAGCTTGGAAAGCGGGGCGACCTACGAGCAGTACTTC
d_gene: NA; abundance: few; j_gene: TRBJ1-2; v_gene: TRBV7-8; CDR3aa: CASSLQGRGGGYGYTF; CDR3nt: TGTGCCAGCAGCCTCCAGGGGAGAGGCGGGGGCTATGGCTACACCTTC
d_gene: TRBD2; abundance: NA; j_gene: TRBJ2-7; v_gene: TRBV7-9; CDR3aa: CASSSVAGEQYF; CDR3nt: TGTGCCAGCAGCTCCGTAGCGGGAGAGCAGTACTTC
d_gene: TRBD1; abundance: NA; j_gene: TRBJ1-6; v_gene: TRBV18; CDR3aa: CASSRGQGFNSPLHF; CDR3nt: TGTGCCAGCTCACGGGGACAGGGATTTAATTCACCCCTCCACTTT
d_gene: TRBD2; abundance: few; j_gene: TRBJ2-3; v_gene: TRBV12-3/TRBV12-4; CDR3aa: CASSRTSGRAGSTDTQYF; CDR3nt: TGTGCCAGCAGCCGGACTAGCGGGAGGGCCGGGAGCACAGATACGCAGTATTTT
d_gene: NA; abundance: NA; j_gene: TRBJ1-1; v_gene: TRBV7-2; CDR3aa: CASSFGRGNTEAFF; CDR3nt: TGTGCCAGCAGCTTTGGCCGAGGGAACACTGAAGCTTTCTTT
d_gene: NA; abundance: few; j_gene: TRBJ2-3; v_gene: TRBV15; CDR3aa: CATSKSGSTDTQYF; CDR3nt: TGTGCCACCAGCAAAAGCGGGAGCACAGATACGCAGTATTTT
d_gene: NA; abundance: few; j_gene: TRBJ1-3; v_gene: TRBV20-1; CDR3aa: CSAIPGVGNTIYF; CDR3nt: TGCAGTGCTATCCCAGGTGTCGGAAACACCATATATTTT
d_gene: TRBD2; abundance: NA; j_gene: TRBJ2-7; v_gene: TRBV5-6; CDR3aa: CASSLVGTSGNSYEQYF; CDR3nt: TGTGCCAGCAGCTTGGTAGGGACTAGCGGAAACTCCTACGAGCAGTACTTC
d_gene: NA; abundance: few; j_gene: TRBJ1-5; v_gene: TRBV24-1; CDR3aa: CATSDWGAGQPQHF; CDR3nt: TGTGCCACCAGTGATTGGGGGGCGGGGCAGCCCCAGCATTTT
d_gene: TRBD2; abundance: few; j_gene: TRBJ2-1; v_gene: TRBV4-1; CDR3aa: CASSQDRSGSFNEQFF; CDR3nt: TGCGCCAGCAGCCAAGATCGGAGCGGGAGTTTCAATGAGCAGTTCTTC
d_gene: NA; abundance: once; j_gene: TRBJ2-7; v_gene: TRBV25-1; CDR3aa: CASSVTYEQYF; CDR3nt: TGTGCCAGCAGTGTGACCTACGAGCAGTACTTC
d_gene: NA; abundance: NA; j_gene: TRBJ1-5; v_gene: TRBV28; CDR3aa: CASTRYSNQPQHF; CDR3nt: TGTGCCAGCACCCGATATAGCAATCAGCCCCAGCATTTT
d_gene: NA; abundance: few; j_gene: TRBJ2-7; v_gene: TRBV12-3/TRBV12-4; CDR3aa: CASSKGSHEQYF; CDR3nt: TGTGCCAGCAGTAAGGGCTCGCACGAGCAGTACTTC
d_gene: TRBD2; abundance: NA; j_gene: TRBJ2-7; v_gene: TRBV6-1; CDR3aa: CASTRGGHFYEQYF; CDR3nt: TGTGCCAGCACCCGGGGGGGGCACTTCTACGAGCAGTACTTC
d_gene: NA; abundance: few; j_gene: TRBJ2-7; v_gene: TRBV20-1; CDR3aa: CSARDPGSYEQYF; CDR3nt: TGCAGTGCTAGAGATCCGGGTTCCTACGAGCAGTACTTC
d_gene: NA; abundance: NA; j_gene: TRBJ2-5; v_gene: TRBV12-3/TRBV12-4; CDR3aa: CASSLFSGEETQYF; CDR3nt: TGTGCCAGCAGTTTATTTTCCGGGGAGGAGACCCAGTACTTC
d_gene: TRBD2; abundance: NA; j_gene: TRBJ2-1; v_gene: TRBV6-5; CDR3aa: CASSSASSGRYNEQFF; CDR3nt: TGTGCCAGCAGTTCGGCTTCTAGCGGGCGGTACAATGAGCAGTTCTTC
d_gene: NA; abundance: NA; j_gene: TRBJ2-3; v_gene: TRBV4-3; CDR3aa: CASSQDPGTLGTQYF; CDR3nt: TGCGCCAGCAGCCAAGACCCCGGGACTTTGGGGACGCAGTATTTT
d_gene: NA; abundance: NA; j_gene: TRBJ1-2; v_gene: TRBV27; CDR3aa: CASSLNRASDGYTF; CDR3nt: TGTGCCAGCAGTTTAAACAGAGCGAGTGATGGCTACACCTTC
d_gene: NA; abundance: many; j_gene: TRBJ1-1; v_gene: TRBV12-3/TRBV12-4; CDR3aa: CASSRDIHTEAFF; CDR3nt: TGTGCCAGCAGCCGGGACATCCACACTGAAGCTTTCTTT
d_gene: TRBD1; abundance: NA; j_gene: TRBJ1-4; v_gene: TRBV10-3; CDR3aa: CAISGTGIGPTNEKLFF; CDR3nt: TGTGCCATCAGCGGGACAGGGATTGGACCAACTAATGAAAAACTGTTTTTT
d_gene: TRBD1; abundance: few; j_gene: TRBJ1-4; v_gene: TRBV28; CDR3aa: CASSHHRGPKNEKLFF; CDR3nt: TGTGCCAGCAGCCACCACAGGGGTCCAAAAAACGAAAAACTGTTTTTT
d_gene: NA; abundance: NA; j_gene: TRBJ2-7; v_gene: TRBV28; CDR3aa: CASSQLGGRAYEQYF; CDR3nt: TGTGCCAGCAGCCAACTTGGGGGAAGAGCCTACGAGCAGTACTTC
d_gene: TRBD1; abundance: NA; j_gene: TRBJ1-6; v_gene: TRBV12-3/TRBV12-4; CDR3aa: CASTLDRGNSPLHF; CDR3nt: TGTGCCAGCACCTTAGACAGGGGAAATTCACCCCTCCACTTT
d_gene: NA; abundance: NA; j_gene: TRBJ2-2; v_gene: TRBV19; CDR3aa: CASRRQPNTGELFF; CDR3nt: TGTGCCAGTAGGAGACAACCGAACACCGGGGAGCTGTTTTTT
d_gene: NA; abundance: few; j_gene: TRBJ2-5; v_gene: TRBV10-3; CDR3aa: CAISTDSQETQYF; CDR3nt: TGTGCCATCAGTACGGACAGTCAAGAGACCCAGTACTTC
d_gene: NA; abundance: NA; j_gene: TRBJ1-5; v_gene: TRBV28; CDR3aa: CASRWPGAGDQPQHF; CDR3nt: TGTGCCAGCAGGTGGCCAGGGGCAGGAGATCAGCCCCAGCATTTT
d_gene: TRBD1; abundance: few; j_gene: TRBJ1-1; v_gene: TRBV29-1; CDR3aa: CSVVGQGEVAAFF; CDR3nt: TGCAGCGTCGTCGGACAGGGCGAGGTGGCAGCTTTCTTT
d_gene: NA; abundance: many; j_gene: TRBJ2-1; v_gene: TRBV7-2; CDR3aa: CASSLEPPTQGFGNEQFF; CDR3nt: TGTGCCAGCAGCTTAGAACCACCTACCCAGGGTTTTGGCAATGAGCAGTTCTTC
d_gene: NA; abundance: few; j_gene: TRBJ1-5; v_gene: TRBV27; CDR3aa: CASSRVGRIGYGSNQPQHF; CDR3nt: TGTGCCAGCAGTCGGGTCGGGCGGATCGGGTATGGTAGCAATCAGCCCCAGCATTTT
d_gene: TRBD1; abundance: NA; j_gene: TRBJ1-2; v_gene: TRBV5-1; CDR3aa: CASSGPVTGSYGYTF; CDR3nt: TGCGCCAGCAGCGGCCCTGTGACAGGGTCCTATGGCTACACCTTC
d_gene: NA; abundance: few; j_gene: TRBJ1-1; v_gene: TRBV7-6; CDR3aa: CASSHQERRNTEAFF; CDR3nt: TGTGCCAGCAGCCACCAAGAACGTAGGAACACTGAAGCTTTCTTT
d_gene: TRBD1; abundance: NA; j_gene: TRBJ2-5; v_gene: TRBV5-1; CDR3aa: CASSADRETSLQETQYF; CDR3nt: TGCGCCAGCAGCGCGGACAGGGAAACCAGCCTCCAAGAGACCCAGTACTTC
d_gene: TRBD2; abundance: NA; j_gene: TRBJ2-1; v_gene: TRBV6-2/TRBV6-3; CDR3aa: CASSPYGLAGIRKEQFF; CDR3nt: TGTGCCAGCAGTCCCTACGGGCTAGCGGGCATCAGGAAGGAGCAGTTCTTC
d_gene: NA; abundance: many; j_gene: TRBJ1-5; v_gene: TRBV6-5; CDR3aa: CASSRRNQPQHF; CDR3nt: TGTGCCAGCAGCCGACGCAATCAGCCCCAGCATTTT
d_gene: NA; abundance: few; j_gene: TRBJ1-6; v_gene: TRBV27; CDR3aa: CASSLWRLNSPLHF; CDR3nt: TGTGCCAGCAGTTTATGGAGACTTAATTCACCCCTCCACTTT
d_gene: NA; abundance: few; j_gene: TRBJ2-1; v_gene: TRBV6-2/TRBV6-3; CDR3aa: CASSYVARSSYNEQFF; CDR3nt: TGTGCCAGCAGTTACGTGGCCCGTAGCTCCTACAATGAGCAGTTCTTC
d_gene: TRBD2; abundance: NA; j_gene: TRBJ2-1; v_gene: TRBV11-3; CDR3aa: CASSLLAGNEQFF; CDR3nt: TGTGCCAGCAGCCTCCTAGCGGGAAATGAGCAGTTCTTC
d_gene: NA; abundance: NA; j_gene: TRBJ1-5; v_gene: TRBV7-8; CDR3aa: CASGRGGQPQHF; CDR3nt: TGTGCCAGCGGGAGGGGTGGTCAGCCCCAGCATTTT